The 17 T cell receptor beta chains below come from one sample, sequenced in a study of T cells after yellow fever vaccination. A single record per CDR3 protein comes from TCRdb applying MiXCR to the 5' RACE reads. The profile covers under 15,000 distinct CDR3 sequences, with approximately 5% appearing a single time and roughly 0.9% taken by the ten largest. The specimen was PBMCs, either bulk or a sorted T-cell subset (CD4+, CD8+, memory, or dextramer-sorted; not recorded which), collected on the day of the yellow fever booster vaccination. The receptor source for this set is a young man who received the YFV17D yellow fever vaccine.

This clonotype was counted many times. CDR3 sequence reads: CASTRGIQPQHF. The CDR3 DNA reads TGTGCCAGCACCCGGGGTATTCAGCCCCAGCATTTT. The V and J genes are TRBV12-3 or TRBV12-4 and TRBJ1-5; no clear D. This CDR3 comprises 12 residues. V shed 7 bases and J shed 6 bases, with 10 bases lying between them.

The rearrangement links TRBV11-2 to TRBJ2-6; D remains ambiguous. The ends were cut back, 3 bases at V and 0 bases at J, with 6 bases in the middle. The germline CDR1 and CDR2 sequences are SGHAT and FQNNGV. The CDR3 length is 15 residues. CDR3 protein: CASSFSISGANVLTF. The CDR3 coding sequence is TGTGCCAGCAGCTTTTCTATCTCTGGGGCCAACGTCCTGACTTTC.

At least ten counts were recorded for this clonotype. This chain joins TRBV7-6 and TRBJ2-7, with TRBD1 matching 9 bases. The CDR3 totals 12 residues. Germline trimming cut 6 bases from V and 7 bases from J; bases unmatched to any gene: 4. The germline V gene has CDR1 SGHVS and CDR2 FNYEAQ. The DNA of the CDR3 is TGTGCCAGCAGTACAGGGGGCGGAGAGCAGTACTTC. It encodes CASSTGGGEQYF.

This clonotype was found many times. The chain employs TRBV7-2 and TRBJ1-4, with D perhaps matching TRBD1 (5 bases). Trimming removed 4 bases at V and 6 bases at J, with 15 bases between. CDR3 length: 15 residues. Germline V lookup: CDR1 SGHTA, CDR2 FQGNSA. CDR3 region: CASSSPRDADEKLFF. Written as DNA, the CDR3 is TGTGCCAGCAGCTCGCCCCGGGACGCAGATGAAAAACTGTTTTTT.

This clonotype was counted ten times or more. V gene TRBV25-1 combines with J gene TRBJ2-2; D not certain. The CDR3 totals 14 residues. Trimming took off 7 bases at V and 0 bases at J, with 9 bases between the two ends. Germline lookup yields CDR1 MGHDK and CDR2 SYGVNS. CDR3: CASKVSSNTGELFF. As DNA, the CDR3 is TGTGCCAGCAAAGTCTCGTCGAACACCGGGGAGCTGTTTTTT.

This clonotype is categorized as medium-sized. The genes are TRBV6-5 and TRBJ1-2; 8 bases are a match to TRBD1. Germline-derived CDR1 and CDR2 are MNHEY and SVGAGI. This CDR3 contains 13 residues. Unmatched junction bases numbered 2, after V lost 6 bases and J lost 2 bases. The CDR3 nucleotides read TGTGCCAGCAGGAGGGACAGGAACTATGGCTACACCTTC. Residues: CASRRDRNYGYTF.

This clonotype showed up many times. This chain links TRBV7-3 with TRBJ2-2; 8 bases are a match to TRBD2. Germline V gene sequence: CDR1 SGHTA, CDR2 FQGTGA. V was pared by 5 bases and J by 4 bases, with 6 bases of the junction left unmatched. The CDR3 runs 15 residues. The CDR3 protein is CASSRTSSSTGELFF. CDR3 DNA sequence: TGTGCCAGCAGCCGGACTAGCTCCTCCACCGGGGAGCTGTTTTTT.

This clonotype is medium-sized by share. The CDR3 reads CASSLLAGEPYF. Written as DNA, the CDR3 is TGTGCCAGCAGCTTGCTAGCGGGAGAGCCGTATTTT. The J gene is TRBJ2-3, the V gene TRBV7-2; TRBD2 aligns across 10 bases. This CDR3 is 12 amino acids long. Per germline, CDR1 SGHTA and CDR2 FQGNSA. Trimming took 3 bases from V and 14 from J; bases not matched to a gene: 5.

The table lists this clonotype with many counts. The V call is TRBV20-1, the J call TRBJ1-1; no clear D. This CDR3 comprises 13 residues. From germline, CDR1 is DFQATT and CDR2 SNEGSKA (reference sequence). Trimming stripped 5 bases from V and 10 bases from J, with 20 bases between. This CDR3 reads CSALLPAPKIAFF. The CDR3 nucleotides are TGCAGTGCTCTGCTCCCGGCCCCGAAGATAGCTTTCTTT.

This clonotype has a count of ten or more. The chain employs TRBV6-5 and TRBJ1-5; TRBD1 matches at 9 bases. There are 17 residues in the CDR3. After removal of 7 bases from V and 0 bases from J, the junction contained 10 bases not matched to a gene. The germline V gene encodes CDR1 MNHEY and CDR2 SVGAGI. The CDR3 spells CASIKGTGKDSNQPQHF. The DNA of the CDR3 is TGTGCCAGCATCAAGGGGACAGGGAAAGATAGCAATCAGCCCCAGCATTTT.

By its share, this clonotype is medium-sized. V gene TRBV7-6 combines with J gene TRBJ2-2; 9 nucleotides match TRBD1. Trimming removed 4 bases from V and 6 bases from J; junction bases left unmatched: 6. The germline CDR1 and CDR2 sequences are SGHVS and FNYEAQ. CDR3 length: 15 residues. The chain's CDR3 is CASSSTGGRAGELFF. CDR3 coding DNA: TGTGCCAGCAGCTCTACAGGGGGCCGGGCCGGGGAGCTGTTTTTT. Combining the CDR3 with reference TRBV7-6 and TRBJ2-2 gives the whole variable domain GAGVSQSPRYKVTKRGQDVALRCDPISGHVSLYWYRQALGQGPEFLTYFNYEAQQDKSGLPNDRFSAERPEGSISTLTIQRTEQRDSAMYRCASSSTGGRAGELFFGEGSRLTVL.

In this sample, this clonotype turned up many times. The chain couples TRBV27 to TRBJ1-1, with D possibly TRBD1 on 6 matching bases. The CDR3 length is 14 residues. V dropped 1 base and J dropped 7 bases, with 13 bases sitting between them. CDR1 is MNHEY and CDR2 is SMNVEV in the germline V gene (reference sequence). CDR3 in amino acids: CASSLFGGLGEAFF. CDR3 coding DNA: TGTGCCAGCAGTTTATTTGGGGGGCTTGGTGAAGCTTTCTTT.

This clonotype showed up many times. This sequence joins TRBV5-1 and TRBJ1-1, with D perhaps matching TRBD1 (6 bases). CDR1 is SGHRS, CDR2 YFSETQ, per germline. The V end was cut by 4 bases, the J end by 1 base, with 11 bases between. The CDR3 is made up of 14 amino acids. Here the CDR3 reads CASSPGGGNTEAFF. The CDR3 coding sequence is TGCGCCAGCAGCCCGGGAGGGGGGAACACTGAAGCTTTCTTT.

This clonotype appeared many times. The rearrangement links TRBV20-1 to TRBJ2-7, with TRBD1 matching 9 bases. With 5 bases clipped from V and 5 bases from J, the junction kept 7 bases outside the gene matches. Per the germline V gene, CDR1 is DFQATT and CDR2 is SNEGSKA (reference sequence). The CDR3 consists of 13 residues. The CDR3 coding sequence is TGCAGTGCTCGTTCAGGGACAGGGAACGAGCAGTACTTC. Residues: CSARSGTGNEQYF.

This clonotype has ten or more counts. The chain uses TRBV18 and TRBJ2-1, with a tentative D call TRBD1 (5 bases). The germline gives CDR1 KGHSH, CDR2 LQKENI. This CDR3 contains 16 residues. Trimming shortened V by 1 base and J by 7 bases, and 17 bases separated the two germline ends. The CDR3 DNA is TGTGCCAGCTCACCACAAGGGGTAGTCTTGGGGAATGAGCAGTTCTTC. This codes for CASSPQGVVLGNEQFF.

This clonotype was seen repeatedly, ten times or more. The V gene is TRBV9, the J gene TRBJ2-1; 11 nucleotides line up with TRBD2. V was pared by 1 base and J by 4 bases, with 4 bases of the junction left unmatched. Per the germline V gene, CDR1 is SGDLS and CDR2 is YYNGEE. CDR3 length: 16 residues. The CDR3 region is CASSVTSGSVYNEQFF. The CDR3 DNA is TGTGCCAGCAGCGTAACTAGCGGGAGCGTATACAATGAGCAGTTCTTC.

This clonotype rates as medium-sized. This chain uses TRBV4-3 with TRBJ2-2, with D unresolved. The CDR3 has 15 residues. CDR1 LGHNA and CDR2 YSLEER come from the germline V gene. V lost 7 bases and J 0 bases, leaving 12 bases between the germline ends. CDR3 amino acids: CASTPVLANTGELFF. CDR3 nucleotide sequence: TGCGCCAGCACTCCAGTCTTAGCGAACACCGGGGAGCTGTTTTTT.